This T cell receptor beta chain stems from a study of graft-versus-host responses after intestinal transplantation listed by TCRdb under 2021. For context, the study as a whole: Recipients received multivisceral, liver-intestinal, or isolated intestinal transplants. All recipients received anti-thymocyte globulin induction followed by maintenance tacrolimus and steroids for about three years. After intestinal transplantation, graft-versus-host and host-versus-graft alloreactive T cell clones in the graft, circulation and bone marrow were tracked using bulk TCR-beta CDR3 sequencing. Alloreactive clones were identified by sequencing pre-transplant mixed lymphocyte reaction products and comparing these products with unstimulated pre-transplant donor and recipient T cells. A peak of at least 4% donor T cells among recipient peripheral blood mononuclear cells was the definition used for donor T cell macrochimerism. A cohort of about 26 intestinal transplant recipients, including one retransplant, was enrolled, and 3 patients lacking pretransplant specimens were excluded. Samples from three later patients were sequenced in-house on an Illumina MiSeq with MiXCR processing rather than by the commercial service.

This clone was observed a handful of times. It lacks a known antigen. Base qualities are missing; no much larger clone stands one base away. Intraepithelial and lamina propria lymphocytes were isolated from graft specimens using dithiothreitol, EDTA incubations and collagenase D digestion. Bulk TCR-beta sequencing was performed on serial intestinal graft biopsy specimens collected as late as 600 days after transplant. Library generation was performed with the immunoSEQ multiplex PCR assay. Adaptive Biotechnologies carried out high-throughput TCR-beta CDR3 sequencing of genomic DNA for most patients. Under the source paper's analysis protocol: Adaptive's ImmunoSEQ software supplied the TCR sequencing data for 18 patients, while MiXCR and VDJtools were used to process a few other patients. CDR3 nucleotide sequences shared by donor and recipient were removed because the origin of these sequences could not be assigned. Alloreactive clones required at least 2-fold expansion over unstimulated cells and minimum CFSE-low frequency of 0.002% (template counts) or 0.001% (read counts). Clones were considered mappable if detected in sequenced pre-transplant spleen, lymph node, or MLR CFSE-low populations of the donor or recipient. Cumulative frequency of alloreactive clones was calculated as a percentage of all sequences weighted by copy number. Here the immuneACCESS table is served through TCRdb, limited to in-frame sequences with V and J called. Missing clones are a known gap in these copies; in checked studies unresolved V genes cover under half, and the rest lacks a known reason. Clone size and V and J calls were adopted from that table, with D and trimming inferred from the DNA. The sample records 60,000 to 70,000 clones, about nine tenths of which are singletons. Around 1.7% of the sample rests with the top ten.

The CDR3 goes from the cysteine to the phenylalanine over 12 residues. Only the CDR3 part of the read is kept: 36 bases, read in frame from the first base. V is shortened by 1 base, J by 5 bases, and the region joining them spans 6 bases. CDR1 and CDR2 are drawn from the germline V gene: SGHRS, YFSETQ. Summary of the overall study and its limitations: GvH clones were found in recipient bone marrow, and some of the GvH clones appeared earlier in ileal mucosa or blood, which is consistent with an intestinal mucosal origin. Peak levels of circulating GvH clones were associated with declines in HvG clones early after transplant. The conclusions were limited by the relatively low number and heterogeneity of the intestinal transplant patients. Patients with donor T cell macrochimerism had high GvH to HvG T cell clonal ratios in their allografts.

Specimen: ileum tissue, collected more than 350 days after transplant. This chain is built from TRBV5-1 and TRBJ2-5; matching of 5 bases hints at TRBD2 as the D gene. The receptor comes from a human patient who received an intestinal transplant, so some T cells may come from the graft donor. The CDR3 region reads CASSLRGETQYF. The DNA sequence is given as TGCGCCAGCAGCTTGAGAGGGGAGACCCAGTACTTC.